This TCR beta chain comes out of a study of T-cell reconstitution after alpha-beta-depleted transplantation in children. The TCRbeta library incorporated unique molecular identifiers. Each CDR3 protein gets one entry after TCRdb re-called the PCR reads with MiXCR. The table includes about 230,000 distinct CDR3 sequences, around 9.9% detected once. This clonotype was seen many times. The clonotype was recovered from a child younger than two with acute myeloid leukemia, due to receive a stem cell transplant. The sequenced sample was PBMCs, obtained before TCRalphabeta/CD19-depleted stem cell transplant.

CDR3 in DNA: TGTGCCTCCCGTTGGGGGACTAGCCCTTACGAGCAGTACTTC. Amino acid sequence: CASRWGTSPYEQYF. The rearrangement links TRBV13 to TRBJ2-7, with 9 bases lining up with TRBD2. The CDR3 has 14 residues. From germline, CDR1 is PRHDT and CDR2 FYEKMQ (reference sequence). V shed 11 bases, J shed 4 bases, and the junction held 12 bases outside the gene matches.